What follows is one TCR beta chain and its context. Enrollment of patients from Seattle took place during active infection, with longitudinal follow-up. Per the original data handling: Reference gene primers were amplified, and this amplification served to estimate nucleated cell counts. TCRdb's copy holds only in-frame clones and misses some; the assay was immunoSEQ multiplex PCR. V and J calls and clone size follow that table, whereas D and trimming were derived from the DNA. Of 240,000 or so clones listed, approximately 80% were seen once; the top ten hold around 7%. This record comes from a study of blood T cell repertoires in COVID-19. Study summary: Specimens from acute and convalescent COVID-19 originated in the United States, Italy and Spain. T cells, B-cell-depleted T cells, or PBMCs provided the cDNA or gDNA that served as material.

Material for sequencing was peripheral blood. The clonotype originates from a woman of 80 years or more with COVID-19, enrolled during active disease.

Here the CDR3 DNA reads TGTGCCAGCAGCGTGGGGCCCAAATACGAGCAGTACTTC. Amino acid sequence: CASSVGPKYEQYF. V usage is TRBV9 and J usage is TRBJ2-7; possibly TRBD1 for D (5 bases). The CDR3 runs 13 residues. In germline, CDR1 is SGDLS, CDR2 YYNGEE. The V end lost 2 bases, the J end lost 4 bases, and 10 bases lay between the germline ends.